A selection of T cell receptor beta chains follows, all from one sample in a study of graft-versus-host responses after intestinal transplantation. This table comes from immunoSEQ multiplex PCR, and its TCRdb copy is limited to in-frame clones, with some not included. The sample has around 100,000 clones; roughly 87% are singletons. The antigens for these receptors are not known. Sequencing used unstimulated CD4+ T cells sorted from spleen or lymph node cells, obtained before intestinal transplant. Receptor source: a human donor who received an intestinal transplant. Both conserved end residues are part of each CDR3. A D gene is named only where the DNA matches it firmly. Clone size is stated in some rows and not others, as once, few, many or a class when expanded.

cdr3_nt	cdr3_aa	d_call	v_call	j_call	clone_size
TGCGCCAGCAGCTTCCAAAGAGGGGGGGAGACCCAGTACTTC	CASSFQRGGETQYF	-	TRBV5-1	TRBJ2-5	-
TGCAGCGCTTGGGGAGGGGGCCCCCTCGTCGAGCAGTACTTC	CSAWGGGPLVEQYF	-	TRBV29-1	TRBJ2-7	-
TGCGCCAGCAGCTTGGGCGGTAGAGCCCAAGAGACCCAGTACTTC	CASSLGGRAQETQYF	-	TRBV5-1	TRBJ2-5	-
TGTGCCAGCAGTGAAACCCCGGGACAGGGGCTTGGCTACACCTTC	CASSETPGQGLGYTF	TRBD1	TRBV2	TRBJ1-2	-
TGTGCCAGTAGTCCCGCCATCAAAGTATCTGGGGCCAACGTCCTGACTTTC	CASSPAIKVSGANVLTF	-	TRBV19	TRBJ2-6	-
TGTGCCAGCAGCCTTACGACGACCGGGAACACCATATATTTT	CASSLTTTGNTIYF	-	TRBV6-5	TRBJ1-3	-
TGTGCCAGCAGCCAGGGTAGGAGGGTGGGGATGAACACTGAAGCTTTCTTT	CASSQGRRVGMNTEAFF	-	TRBV11-1	TRBJ1-1	-
TGTGCCAGCAGATCACTAGGGCTCACAGATACGCAGTATTTT	CASRSLGLTDTQYF	-	TRBV6-5	TRBJ2-3	once
TGCGCCAGCAGCTTGGGAGGTCAAGAGACCCAGTACTTC	CASSLGGQETQYF	-	TRBV5-1	TRBJ2-5	-
TGCGCCAGCAGCCAATTGTGGGGGGGTCGACTAGCGAGTTACAATGAGCAGTTCTTC	CASSQLWGGRLASYNEQFF	TRBD2	TRBV4-1	TRBJ2-1	-
TGTGCCAGCAGCTCCGTGGGCGGGGGCCCTACCTACAATGAGCAGTTCTTC	CASSSVGGGPTYNEQFF	-	TRBV7-9	TRBJ2-1	-
TGTGCCAGCAGCTTCCCGGGACAGCGTAGCAATCAGCCCCAGCATTTT	CASSFPGQRSNQPQHF	TRBD1	TRBV5-6	TRBJ1-5	-
TGTGCAAGTCGCTTAGTTGAGGGGGAGGGGTGCCCCCGTTCCTACGAGCAGTACTTC	CASRLVEGEGCPRSYEQYF	-	TRBV12-2	TRBJ2-7	-
TGCGCCAGCCGAGCGGGCAGGTACAATGAGCAGTTCTTC	CASRAGRYNEQFF	-	TRBV10-2	TRBJ2-1	-
TGTGCCAGCAGTTTAGGGCGGACTAGCACAGATACGCAGTATTTT	CASSLGRTSTDTQYF	-	TRBV27	TRBJ2-3	-